The 32 T cell receptor beta chains listed next were all sequenced from one sample in a study of monozygotic twins with inflammatory bowel disease. TCRdb reprocessed the 5' RACE reads; each CDR3 protein has one entry and no DNA is given. This listing includes roughly 200,000 distinct CDR3 sequences. The source material was blood. The source of these receptors is a human donor with ulcerative colitis or Crohn's disease, or a healthy co-twin of an affected twin (not recorded which).

The rearrangement uses TRBV6-2 or TRBV6-3 and TRBJ2-1; TCRdb picks TRBD1, but there is no DNA to check that call. The CDR3 loop spans 15 amino acids. The germline V gene has CDR1 MNHEY and CDR2 SVGEGT. This chain's CDR3 is CASRRVPGYFTEQFF.

The J gene is TRBJ1-1, the V gene TRBV3-1. This CDR3 region has 12 residues. Per the germline V gene, CDR1 is LGHDT and CDR2 is YNNKEL (reference sequence). The CDR3 reads CASSQAFDEAFF.

The chain uses TRBV20-1 and TRBJ2-4; the D call from TCRdb, TRBD2, cannot be confirmed without DNA. The germline V gene encodes CDR1 DFQATT and CDR2 SNEGSKA (reference sequence). The CDR3 sequence is 12 residues long. The chain's CDR3 is CSVLAGGNIQYF.

The gene calls are TRBV4-2 and TRBJ1-4; absent DNA, TCRdb's TRBD1 call cannot be checked. From germline, CDR1 is LGHNA and CDR2 YNFKEQ. The CDR3 loop spans 13 amino acids. CDR3: CASSQGLPSIQFF.

This chain links TRBV11-1 with TRBJ1-6. Germline V gene sequence: CDR1 SGHAT, CDR2 FQDESV (reference sequence). The CDR3 loop spans 13 amino acids. CDR3 in amino acids: CASSLETGSPLHF.

The rearrangement uses TRBV12-3 or TRBV12-4 and TRBJ1-2; the D gene TCRdb calls, TRBD1, cannot be checked with no DNA. This CDR3 spans 12 amino acids. CDR3: CASTPSGGGYTF.

This rearrangement joins TRBV12-3 or TRBV12-4 to TRBJ1-1. There are 14 residues in the CDR3. Here the CDR3 reads CASSRGARNTEAFF.

The chain employs TRBV20-1 and TRBJ1-2. Germline CDR1 reads DFQATT; CDR2 reads SNEGSKA (reference sequence). This CDR3 comprises 12 residues. CDR3 region: CSATDSNYGYTF.

The gene calls are TRBV5-1 and TRBJ2-4; TCRdb returns TRBD1, unconfirmable since there is no DNA. The CDR3 spans 16 residues. Per germline, CDR1 SGHRS and CDR2 YFSETQ. This chain's CDR3 is CASSTSGVLAKNIQYF. Filled out from reference TRBV5-1 and TRBJ2-4, the complete variable domain reads KAGVTQTPRYLIKTRGQQVTLSCSPISGHRSVSWYQQTPGQGLQFLFEYFSETQRNKGNFPGRFSGRQFSNSRSEMNVSTLELGDSALYLCASSTSGVLAKNIQYFGAGTRLSVL.

This chain links TRBV3-1 with TRBJ2-7. Germline CDR1 reads LGHDT; CDR2 reads YNNKEL (reference sequence). The length of the CDR3 is 17 residues. CDR3 protein: CASSQGSGKSLFYEQYF.

J is TRBJ2-2 and V is TRBV4-1; with no DNA, the TCRdb D assignment of TRBD2 cannot be verified. Germline CDR1 reads MGHRA; CDR2 reads YSYEKL. The CDR3 runs to 17 residues. CDR3 sequence: CASSRTAGTSTTGELFF.

The rearrangement joins TRBV5-4 to TRBJ1-6. The CDR3 totals 19 residues. Per the germline V gene, CDR1 is SGHNT and CDR2 is YYREEE (reference sequence). The CDR3 loop reads CASSLIDGRLSSYNSPLHF. The whole variable domain, remainder taken from reference TRBV5-4 and TRBJ1-6, is ETGVTQSPTHLIKTRGQQVTLRCSSQSGHNTVSWYQQALGQGPQFIFQYYREEENGRGNFPPRFSGLQFPNYSSELNVNALELDDSALYLCASSLIDGRLSSYNSPLHFGNGTRLTVT.

This rearrangement joins TRBV10-3 to TRBJ1-2. The CDR3 runs 13 residues. The germline V gene encodes CDR1 ENHRY and CDR2 SYGVKD. CDR3 residues: CAISDRVNYGYTF.

The rearrangement uses TRBV18 and TRBJ1-5. Germline V gene data show CDR1 as KGHSH and CDR2 as LQKENI. This CDR3 is 13 amino acids long. The CDR3 sequence is CASSSDFNQPQHF.

The chain couples TRBV20-1 to TRBJ2-7; TCRdb designates TRBD2, a call that cannot be tested without DNA. Germline V gene lookup returns CDR1 DFQATT and CDR2 SNEGSKA (reference sequence). CDR3 length: 13 residues. The CDR3 reads CSAPVGGRYEQYF.

The V and J genes are TRBV11-1 and TRBJ2-2; TCRdb lists TRBD2, though no DNA is available to test this call. The CDR3 is made up of 17 amino acids. CDR1 and CDR2 (germline): SGHAT, FQDESV (reference sequence). CDR3 protein: CASSPGGWGPRTGELFF.

The CDR3 spells CASSGQGLPNTEAFF. J is TRBJ1-1 and V is TRBV6-1; no DNA is available, so the TRBD1 call from TCRdb remains unchecked. The CDR3 contains 15 residues. Germline lookup yields CDR1 MNHNS and CDR2 SASEGT.

This rearrangement joins TRBV7-2 to TRBJ2-5; TCRdb reports TRBD1, a call that lacks DNA to check it against. CDR1 is SGHTA, CDR2 FQGNSA, per germline. The CDR3 spans 14 residues. CDR3: CASSLMQGMETQYF.

The chain recombines TRBV7-9 with TRBJ1-5; TCRdb outputs TRBD1, but without DNA this stays unchecked. The CDR3 has 15 amino acids. CDR1 and CDR2 from the germline V gene are SEHNR and FQNEAQ (reference sequence). The CDR3: CASSPRTGPNQPQHF.

V and J are TRBV18 and TRBJ1-1; TCRdb calls TRBD1, which cannot be checked without DNA. CDR3 size: 15 residues. Germline V lookup: CDR1 KGHSH, CDR2 LQKENI. The CDR3 reads CASSQMEGAGTEAFF.

The V call is TRBV12-3 or TRBV12-4, the J call TRBJ1-3; TCRdb's D call, TRBD1, is unchecked because there is no DNA. The CDR3 is 16 residues long. The chain's CDR3 is CASSFRQGRWRNTIYF.

This rearrangement joins TRBV4-1 to TRBJ2-1; TCRdb's D call of TRBD2 is untestable without DNA. The V gene's germline CDR1 is MGHRA and CDR2 YSYEKL. CDR3 length: 18 residues. The CDR3 region is CASSHRLAGRSSYNEQFF.

The V gene is TRBV7-6, the J gene TRBJ2-1; the D call of TRBD1 rests on TCRdb alone, since no DNA is present to check it. Germline V gene sequence: CDR1 SGHVS, CDR2 FNYEAQ. The CDR3 consists of 15 residues. The CDR3: CASSLSPTTYNEQFF.

The chain links TRBV20-1 to TRBJ1-4; the D call from TCRdb, TRBD1, cannot be confirmed without DNA. The CDR3 spans 14 residues. The germline V gene has CDR1 DFQATT and CDR2 SNEGSKA (reference sequence). This chain's CDR3 is CSARDDRLPRALFF.

The J gene is TRBJ2-5, the V gene TRBV11-2; with no DNA, the TCRdb D assignment of TRBD2 cannot be verified. Germline values: CDR1 SGHAT, CDR2 FQNNGV. The CDR3 totals 18 residues. The CDR3 is CASSAGTSGGVYQETQYF.

This rearrangement joins TRBV20-1 to TRBJ2-7; TCRdb selects TRBD1, and the lack of DNA leaves this call unchecked. The germline V gene has CDR1 DFQATT and CDR2 SNEGSKA (reference sequence). The CDR3 is 12 residues long. The CDR3 spells CSARQGAVEQYF.

The V and J genes are TRBV5-1 and TRBJ2-7; TCRdb's D call of TRBD1 is untestable without DNA. Germline-derived CDR1 and CDR2 are SGHRS and YFSETQ. CDR3 length: 14 amino acids. The CDR3 reads CASSLGDRGREQYF.

The V and J genes are TRBV5-1 and TRBJ2-5. This CDR3 comprises 16 residues. Germline CDR1 SGHRS, CDR2 YFSETQ. The CDR3 spells CASSLGILQYQETQYF.

The V and J genes are TRBV6-6 and TRBJ2-7. The germline V gene encodes CDR1 MNHNY and CDR2 SVGAGI (reference sequence). This CDR3 region has 11 residues. The CDR3: CASSYADEQYF.

V usage is TRBV7-8 and J usage is TRBJ2-5; TCRdb returns TRBD1, unconfirmable since there is no DNA. This CDR3 spans 15 amino acids. Looked up from germline, CDR1 is SGHVS and CDR2 is FQNEAQ. The CDR3 spells CASSLFQGAVETQYF. Full variable domain (remainder filled in from reference TRBV7-8 and TRBJ2-5): GAGVSQSPRYKVAKRGQDVALRCDPISGHVSLFWYQQALGQGPEFLTYFQNEAQLDKSGLPSDRFFAERPEGSVSTLKIQRTQQEDSAVYLCASSLFQGAVETQYFGPGTRLLVL.

The V gene is TRBV5-1, the J gene TRBJ1-2; TCRdb proposes TRBD1, but this gene call is untestable without DNA. Per the germline V gene, CDR1 is SGHRS and CDR2 is YFSETQ. CDR3 length: 14 amino acids. CDR3 in amino acids: CASSPGQQPHGYTF.

The J gene is TRBJ1-5, the V gene TRBV19. The V gene's germline CDR1 is LNHDA and CDR2 SQIVND (reference sequence). The CDR3 has 14 residues. CDR3 sequence: CASSIGRSYQPQHF.